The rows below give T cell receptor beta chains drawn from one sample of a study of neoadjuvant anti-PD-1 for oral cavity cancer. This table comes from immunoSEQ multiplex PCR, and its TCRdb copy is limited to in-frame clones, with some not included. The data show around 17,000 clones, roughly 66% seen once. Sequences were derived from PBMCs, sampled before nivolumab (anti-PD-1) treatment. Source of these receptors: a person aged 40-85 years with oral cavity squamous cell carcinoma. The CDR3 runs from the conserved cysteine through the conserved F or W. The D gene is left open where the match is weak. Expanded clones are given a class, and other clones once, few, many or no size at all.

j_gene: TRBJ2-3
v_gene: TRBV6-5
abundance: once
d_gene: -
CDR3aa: CASRHFKGGADTQYF
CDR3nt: TGTGCCAGCAGACACTTCAAGGGGGGGGCAGATACGCAGTATTTT

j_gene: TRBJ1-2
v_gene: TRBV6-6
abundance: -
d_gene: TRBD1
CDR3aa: CASSPQEGALGYTF
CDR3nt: TGTGCCAGCAGCCCTCAGGAGGGGGCGCTGGGCTACACCTTC

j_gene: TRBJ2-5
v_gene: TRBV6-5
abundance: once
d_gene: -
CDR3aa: CASSNYRGSQETQYF
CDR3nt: TGTGCCAGCAGTAATTACCGGGGATCACAAGAGACCCAGTACTTC

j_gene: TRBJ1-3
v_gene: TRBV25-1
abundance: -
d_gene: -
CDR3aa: CASSAGNTIYF
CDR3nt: TGTGCCAGCAGTGCTGGAAACACCATATATTTT

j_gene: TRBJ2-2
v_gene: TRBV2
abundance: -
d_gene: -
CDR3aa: CASSDQGFGELFF
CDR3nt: TGTGCCAGCAGTGATCAGGGGTTCGGGGAGCTGTTTTTT

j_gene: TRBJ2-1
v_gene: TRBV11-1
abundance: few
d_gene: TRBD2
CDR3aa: CASSPYLLAGANEQFF
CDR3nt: TGTGCCAGCAGCCCCTACTTACTAGCGGGAGCAAATGAGCAGTTCTTC

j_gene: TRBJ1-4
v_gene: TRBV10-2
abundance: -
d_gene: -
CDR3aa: CASSPSEKLFF
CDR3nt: TGCGCCAGCAGTCCTTCTGAAAAACTGTTTTTT

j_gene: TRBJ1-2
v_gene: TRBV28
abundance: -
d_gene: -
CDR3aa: CASRAGGSNYGYTF
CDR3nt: TGTGCCAGCAGGGCCGGGGGAAGTAACTATGGCTACACCTTC

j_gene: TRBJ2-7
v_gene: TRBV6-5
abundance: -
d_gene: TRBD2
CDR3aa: CASSPIGLAGYEQYF
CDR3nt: TGTGCCAGCAGCCCGATCGGACTAGCGGGATACGAGCAGTACTTC

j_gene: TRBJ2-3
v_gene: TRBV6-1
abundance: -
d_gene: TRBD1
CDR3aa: CASSDSPTGGSTDTQYF
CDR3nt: TGTGCCAGCAGTGATTCCCCGACAGGGGGGAGCACAGATACGCAGTATTTT

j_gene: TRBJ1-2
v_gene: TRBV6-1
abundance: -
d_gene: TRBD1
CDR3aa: CASTQATGGSYGYTF
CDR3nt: TGTGCCAGCACCCAAGCGACAGGGGGCAGCTATGGCTACACCTTC

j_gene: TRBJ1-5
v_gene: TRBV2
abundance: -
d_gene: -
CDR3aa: CASSEALGVGNQPQHF
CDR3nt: TGTGCCAGCAGTGAAGCGCTTGGGGTTGGCAATCAGCCCCAGCATTTT

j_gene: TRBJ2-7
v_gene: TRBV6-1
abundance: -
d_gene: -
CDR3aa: CASRDYQSSYEQYF
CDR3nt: TGTGCCAGCAGGGACTACCAGAGCTCCTACGAGCAGTACTTC

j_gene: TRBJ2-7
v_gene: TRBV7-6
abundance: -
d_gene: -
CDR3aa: CASSLAGGDEQYF
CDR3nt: TGTGCCAGCAGCTTAGCGGGCGGGGACGAGCAGTACTTC

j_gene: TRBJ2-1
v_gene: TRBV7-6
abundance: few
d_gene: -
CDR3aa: CASSRDWGNEQFF
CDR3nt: TGTGCCAGCAGCCGGGACTGGGGGAATGAGCAGTTCTTC

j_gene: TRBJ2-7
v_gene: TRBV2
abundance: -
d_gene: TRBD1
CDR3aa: CASIGQGKGYEQYF
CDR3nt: TGTGCCAGCATTGGACAGGGAAAGGGCTACGAGCAGTACTTC

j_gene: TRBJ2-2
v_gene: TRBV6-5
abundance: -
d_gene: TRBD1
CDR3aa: CASSYTQGTGELFF
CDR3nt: TGTGCCAGCAGTTACACACAGGGGACCGGGGAGCTGTTTTTT

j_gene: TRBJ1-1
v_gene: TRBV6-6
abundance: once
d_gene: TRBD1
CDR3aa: CASSPETGKAFF
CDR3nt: TGTGCCAGCAGCCCTGAGACAGGGAAAGCTTTCTTT

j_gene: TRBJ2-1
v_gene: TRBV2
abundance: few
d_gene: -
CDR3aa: CASTASLKLNNNEQFF
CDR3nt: TGTGCCAGCACTGCGAGTTTGAAGCTGAATAACAATGAGCAGTTCTTC

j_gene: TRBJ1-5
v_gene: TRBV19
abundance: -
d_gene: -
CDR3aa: CASSIKPDSNQPQHF
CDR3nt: TGTGCCAGTAGTATCAAACCCGATAGCAATCAGCCCCAGCATTTT

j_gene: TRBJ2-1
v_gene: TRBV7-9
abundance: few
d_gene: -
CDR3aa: CASSLGPSGGNEQFF
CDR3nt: TGTGCCAGCAGCTTGGGGCCCTCAGGAGGGAATGAGCAGTTCTTC

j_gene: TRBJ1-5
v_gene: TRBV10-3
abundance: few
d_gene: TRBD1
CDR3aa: CAISASSPGQKASNQPQHF
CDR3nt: TGTGCCATCAGTGCCTCTTCCCCGGGACAGAAGGCAAGCAATCAGCCCCAGCATTTT

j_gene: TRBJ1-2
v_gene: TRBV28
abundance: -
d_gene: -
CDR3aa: CASSSDSHYGYTF
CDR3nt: TGTGCCAGCAGTTCGGACAGTCACTATGGCTACACCTTC

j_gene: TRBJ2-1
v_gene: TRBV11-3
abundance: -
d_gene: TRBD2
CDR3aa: CASSLRPLAGATSGWSEQFF
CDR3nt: TGTGCCAGCAGCTTACGGCCCCTAGCGGGAGCGACGTCTGGGTGGAGTGAGCAGTTCTTC

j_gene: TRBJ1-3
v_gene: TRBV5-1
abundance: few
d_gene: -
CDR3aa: CASSLEGPGNTIYF
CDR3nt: TGCGCCAGCAGCTTGGAGGGGCCTGGAAACACCATATATTTT

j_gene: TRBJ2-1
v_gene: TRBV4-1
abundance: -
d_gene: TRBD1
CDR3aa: CASSPGQGRNEQFF
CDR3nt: TGCGCCAGCTCCCCGGGACAGGGAAGAAATGAGCAGTTCTTC

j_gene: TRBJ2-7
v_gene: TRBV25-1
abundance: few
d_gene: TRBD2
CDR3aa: CASSATWTSGTPYEQYF
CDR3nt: TGTGCCAGCAGTGCTACATGGACTAGCGGGACACCCTACGAGCAGTACTTC

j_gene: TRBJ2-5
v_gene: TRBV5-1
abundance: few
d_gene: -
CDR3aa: CASSQTASGETQYF
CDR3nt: TGCGCCAGCAGCCAAACAGCCTCCGGGGAGACCCAGTACTTC

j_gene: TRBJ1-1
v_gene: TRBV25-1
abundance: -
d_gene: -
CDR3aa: CASRVTGPGNTEAFF
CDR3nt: TGTGCCAGCAGGGTAACAGGGCCGGGGAACACTGAAGCTTTCTTT

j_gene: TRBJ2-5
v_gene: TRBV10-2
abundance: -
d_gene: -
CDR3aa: CASMYDFQETQYF
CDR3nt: TGCGCCAGCATGTACGACTTTCAAGAGACCCAGTACTTC

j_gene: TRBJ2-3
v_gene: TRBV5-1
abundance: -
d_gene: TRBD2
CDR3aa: CASRSLAVGLDTQYF
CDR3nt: TGCGCCAGCAGGAGTCTAGCGGTCGGATTGGATACGCAGTATTTT

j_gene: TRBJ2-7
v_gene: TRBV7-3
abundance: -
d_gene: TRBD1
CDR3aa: CASSLGQGGEQYF
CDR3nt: TGTGCCAGCAGCCTTGGACAGGGGGGCGAGCAGTACTTC

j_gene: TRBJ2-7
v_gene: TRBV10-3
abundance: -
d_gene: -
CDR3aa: CAISESGGPYEQYF
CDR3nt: TGTGCCATCAGTGAGTCAGGGGGTCCCTACGAGCAGTACTTC

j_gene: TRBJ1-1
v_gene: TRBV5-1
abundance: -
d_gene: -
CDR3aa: CASSLGVGLSRLDTEAFF
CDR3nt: TGCGCCAGCAGCTTGGGAGTCGGACTTTCTAGGTTGGACACTGAAGCTTTCTTT

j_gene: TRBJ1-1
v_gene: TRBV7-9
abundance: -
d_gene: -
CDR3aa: CASSLGDSTEAFF
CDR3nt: TGTGCCAGCAGCTTGGGGGATAGCACTGAAGCTTTCTTT

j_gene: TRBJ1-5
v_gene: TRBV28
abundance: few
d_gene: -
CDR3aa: CASSDDRPTQPQHF
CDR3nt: TGTGCCAGCAGTGATGACAGGCCTACTCAGCCCCAGCATTTT

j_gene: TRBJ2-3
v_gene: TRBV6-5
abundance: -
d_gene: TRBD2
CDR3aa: CASARTSTADTQYF
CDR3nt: TGTGCCAGCGCAAGGACTAGCACCGCAGATACGCAGTATTTT

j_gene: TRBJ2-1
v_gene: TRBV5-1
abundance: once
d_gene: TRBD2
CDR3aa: CASSSGTSGIYNEQFF
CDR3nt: TGCGCCAGCAGCTCGGGGACTAGTGGGATCTACAATGAGCAGTTCTTC

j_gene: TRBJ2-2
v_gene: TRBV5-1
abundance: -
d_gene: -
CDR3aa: CASSLNRADTGELFF
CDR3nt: TGCGCCAGCAGCTTGAACAGGGCGGACACCGGGGAGCTGTTTTTT

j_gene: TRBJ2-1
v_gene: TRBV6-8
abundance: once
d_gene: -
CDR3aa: CASRQLQGFEQYEQFF
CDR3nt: TGTGCCAGCAGGCAACTTCAGGGGTTTGAACAATATGAGCAGTTCTTC

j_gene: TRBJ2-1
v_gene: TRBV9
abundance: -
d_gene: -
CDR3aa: CASSVEAGAFSGEQFF
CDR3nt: TGTGCCAGCAGCGTAGAGGCAGGGGCCTTCTCGGGTGAGCAGTTCTTC

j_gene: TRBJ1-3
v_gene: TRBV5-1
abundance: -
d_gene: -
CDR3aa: CASSLVGSVGGNTIYF
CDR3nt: TGCGCCAGCAGCTTGGTTGGGTCCGTCGGTGGAAACACCATATATTTT

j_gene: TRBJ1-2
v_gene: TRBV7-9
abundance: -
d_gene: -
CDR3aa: CASSRNTVWGDKGYGYTF
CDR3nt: TGTGCCAGCAGCCGAAATACTGTTTGGGGGGACAAAGGATATGGCTACACCTTC

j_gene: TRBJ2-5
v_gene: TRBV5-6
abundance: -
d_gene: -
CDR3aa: CASSPGQKTQYF
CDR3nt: TGTGCCAGCAGCCCGGGACAAAAGACCCAGTACTTC

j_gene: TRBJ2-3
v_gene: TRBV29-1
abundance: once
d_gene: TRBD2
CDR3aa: CSVGTRHTDTQYF
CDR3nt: TGCAGCGTCGGGACTAGACACACAGATACGCAGTATTTT

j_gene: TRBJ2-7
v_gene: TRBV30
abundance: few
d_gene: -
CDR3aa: CALTKGGLSEQYF
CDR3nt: TGTGCCCTCACGAAAGGAGGCCTCTCCGAGCAGTACTTC

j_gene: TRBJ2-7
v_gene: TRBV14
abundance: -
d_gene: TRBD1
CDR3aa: CASSQGDSASYEQYF
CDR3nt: TGTGCCAGCAGCCAGGGGGACAGCGCCTCCTACGAGCAGTACTTC

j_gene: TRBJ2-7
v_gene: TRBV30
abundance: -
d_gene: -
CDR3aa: CAWTRGTYEQYF
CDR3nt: TGTGCCTGGACCCGGGGCACCTACGAGCAGTACTTC

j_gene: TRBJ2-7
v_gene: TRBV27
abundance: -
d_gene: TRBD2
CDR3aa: CASIETSGRAREQYF
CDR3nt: TGTGCCAGCATCGAGACTAGCGGGAGGGCCCGCGAGCAGTACTTC

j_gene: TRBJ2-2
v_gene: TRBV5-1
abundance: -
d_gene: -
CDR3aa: CASSAGGYGTGELFF
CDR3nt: TGCGCCAGCAGCGCGGGCGGGTATGGTACCGGGGAGCTGTTTTTT

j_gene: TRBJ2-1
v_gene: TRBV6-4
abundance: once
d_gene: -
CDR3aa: CASSARLSGYNEQFF
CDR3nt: TGTGCCAGCAGTGCCCGTCTTTCGGGGTACAATGAGCAGTTCTTC

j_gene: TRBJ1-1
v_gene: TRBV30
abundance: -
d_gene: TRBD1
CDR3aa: CAWTRPTGTGISEAFF
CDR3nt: TGTGCCTGGACCAGGCCCACCGGGACAGGGATTTCTGAAGCTTTCTTT

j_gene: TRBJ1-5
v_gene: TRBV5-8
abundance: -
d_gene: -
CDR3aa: CASSKRAGRVQPQHF
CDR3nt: TGTGCCAGCAGCAAGCGAGCGGGTCGGGTTCAGCCCCAGCATTTT

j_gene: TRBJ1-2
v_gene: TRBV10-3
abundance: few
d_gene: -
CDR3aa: CAIAPETASYGYTF
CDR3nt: TGTGCCATTGCTCCGGAAACGGCGAGCTATGGCTACACCTTC

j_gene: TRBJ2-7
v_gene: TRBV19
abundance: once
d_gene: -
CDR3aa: CASGDFSGEQYF
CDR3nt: TGTGCCAGTGGGGACTTCAGTGGGGAGCAGTACTTC

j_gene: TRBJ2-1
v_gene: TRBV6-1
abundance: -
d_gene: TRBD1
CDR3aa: CASSVIPGDRGRNEQFF
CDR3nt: TGTGCCAGCAGTGTAATACCGGGAGACAGGGGTAGGAATGAGCAGTTCTTC

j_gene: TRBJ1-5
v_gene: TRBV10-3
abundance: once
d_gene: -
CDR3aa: CATAIGTDNQPQHF
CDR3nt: TGTGCCACCGCAATCGGGACGGATAATCAGCCCCAGCATTTT

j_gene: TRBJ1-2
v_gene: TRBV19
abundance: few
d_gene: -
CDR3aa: CASIGAGRNYGYTF
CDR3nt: TGTGCCAGTATTGGGGCAGGGCGGAACTATGGCTACACCTTC